Below are 29 T cell receptor beta chains sequenced from a single sample in a study of blood T cell repertoires in COVID-19. Profiling relied on immunoSEQ multiplex PCR, and the TCRdb table lists in-frame clones only, not all of them. The sample carries roughly 200,000 clones, 80% to 85% recorded once. What was sequenced was peripheral blood. Every receptor here comes from a middle-aged man with acute or convalescent COVID-19.

V usage is TRBV3-1 (or the pseudogene TRBV3-2) and J usage is TRBJ2-3; 7 bases are a match to TRBD1. The CDR3 is 17 amino acids. V shed 1 base and J 4 bases; nucleotides not matched to a gene: 11. The germline V gene has CDR1 LGHDT and CDR2 YNNKEL (reference sequence). The CDR3 sequence: CASSQADRFYGPDTQYF. CDR3 nucleotide sequence: TGTGCCAGCAGCCAAGCGGACAGGTTCTATGGTCCAGATACGCAGTATTTT.

This clone was observed a handful of times. V and J are TRBV2 and TRBJ2-6; 8 nucleotides match TRBD1. Germline V gene sequence: CDR1 SNHLY, CDR2 FYNNEI. After removal of 3 bases from V and 0 bases from J, the junction contained 4 bases not matched to a gene. The CDR3 extends over 17 amino acids. This chain's CDR3 is CASSERQGISGANVLTF. CDR3 in DNA: TGTGCCAGCAGTGAGCGACAGGGGATCTCTGGGGCCAACGTCCTGACTTTC.

V and J are TRBV2 and TRBJ1-2; D possibly corresponds to TRBD1 (5 bases). This CDR3 has 11 amino acids. V was shortened by 7 bases and J by 8 bases, with 11 bases between the two germline ends. The germline V gene has CDR1 SNHLY and CDR2 FYNNEI. The CDR3 DNA follows: TGTGCCAGCAACAACAGGACGGGCTACACCTTC. Translated, it gives CASNNRTGYTF.

The chain recombines TRBV25-1 with TRBJ2-6; D is perhaps TRBD1 (6 bases). Trimming took 4 bases from V and 2 from J, leaving 9 bases between them. Germline loops: CDR1 MGHDK, CDR2 SYGVNS. The CDR3 sequence is 15 residues long. The CDR3 DNA sequence: TGTGCCAGCAGTGCCCGACAGGCTGGGGCCAACGTCCTGACTTTC. Translation gives CASSARQAGANVLTF.

CDR3 bases: TGTGCCAGCAGTGTCACCCCCGGCGGTAGTCAGCCCCAGCATTTT. Translated, it gives CASSVTPGGSQPQHF. This rearrangement joins TRBV2 to TRBJ1-5; D is unresolved. The germline V gene has CDR1 SNHLY and CDR2 FYNNEI. CDR3 length: 15 residues. With 4 bases removed from V and 6 bases from J, the gap between germline ends came to 16 bases.

This rearrangement joins TRBV3-1 (or the pseudogene TRBV3-2) to TRBJ2-2, with a tentative D call TRBD2 (5 bases). The CDR3 contains 16 residues. V lost 4 bases to trimming and J lost 0 bases, with 12 bases between them. Per the germline V gene, CDR1 is LGHDT and CDR2 is YNNKEL (reference sequence). The CDR3 region has the DNA TGTGCCAGCAGCCCCGGGGTTCCCCCGAACACCGGGGAGCTGTTTTTT. Its translation: CASSPGVPPNTGELFF.

The rearrangement joins TRBV7-2 to TRBJ2-7; 8 nucleotides agree with TRBD1. The CDR3 spans 14 residues. Trimming at V came to 5 bases and at J to 3 bases, leaving 6 bases not matched to a gene. CDR1 SGHTA and CDR2 FQGNSA come from the germline V gene. The CDR3 DNA reads as TGTGCCAGCAGCCCTCAGGGGGCAAACTACGAGCAGTACTTC. This codes for CASSPQGANYEQYF.

This clone was observed once. The V call is TRBV5-6, the J call TRBJ2-2, with D possibly being TRBD2 (5 bases). CDR1 and CDR2 from the germline V gene are SGHDT and YYEEEE. Trimming took off 4 bases at V and 6 bases at J, with 19 bases between the two ends. This CDR3 is 16 amino acids long. The CDR3 loop is CASSIPMASDSGELFF. CDR3 DNA: TGTGCCAGCAGCATCCCGATGGCCTCGGACTCCGGGGAGCTGTTTTTT.

The chain has TRBV19 and TRBJ1-2, with 7 bases aligning to TRBD1. The CDR3 has 15 residues. The junction had 14 bases not matched to a gene; V was cut back by 5 bases and J by 8 bases. From germline, CDR1 is LNHDA and CDR2 SQIVND (reference sequence). CDR3 loop: CASSPVEGAMEGYTF. CDR3 bases: TGTGCCAGTAGTCCAGTGGAGGGGGCGATGGAGGGCTACACCTTC.

This chain connects TRBV3-1 (or the pseudogene TRBV3-2) to TRBJ1-1; D may be TRBD1 (6 bases). V lost 1 base to trimming and J lost 6 bases, with 12 bases between them. CDR1 and CDR2 from the germline V gene are LGHDT and YNNKEL (reference sequence). The CDR3 is made up of 14 amino acids. The CDR3 reads CASSQGGLSAEAFF. In DNA form, the CDR3 reads TGTGCCAGCAGCCAAGGGGGGCTGTCGGCTGAAGCTTTCTTT.

This clone was found once. The chain uses TRBV5-1 and TRBJ2-3, with 7 nucleotides matching TRBD1. The CDR3 extends over 14 amino acids. After removal of 4 bases from V and 6 bases from J, the junction contained 8 bases not matched to a gene. Per the germline V gene, CDR1 is SGHRS and CDR2 is YFSETQ. CDR3 bases: TGCGCCAGCAGCGTAACAGGGGATGGCGATACGCAGTATTTT. Its translation is CASSVTGDGDTQYF.

V usage is TRBV5-1 and J usage is TRBJ1-4, with 7 bases matching TRBD1. The ends lost 4 bases at V and 7 bases at J; junction bases unmatched: 7. The CDR3 has 14 residues. From germline, CDR1 is SGHRS and CDR2 YFSETQ. The chain's CDR3 is CASSQGVMVEKLFF. The CDR3 DNA sequence: TGCGCCAGCAGCCAGGGGGTAATGGTTGAAAAACTGTTTTTT.

The chain combines TRBV4-2 with TRBJ2-2, with 10 bases matching TRBD2. This CDR3 is built from 15 residues. In germline, CDR1 is LGHNA, CDR2 YNFKEQ. J was trimmed by 6 bases and V by 3 bases; bases with no gene match: 4. The CDR3 DNA reads TGTGCCAGCAGCCAGAGGCTAGCGGGAGCCGGGGAGCTGTTTTTT. This translates into CASSQRLAGAGELFF.

The chain uses TRBV7-8 and TRBJ2-1, with TRBD2 matching 13 bases. V gave up 1 base and J gave up 3 bases; unmatched junction bases: 0. In germline, CDR1 is SGHVS, CDR2 FQNEAQ. This CDR3 spans 16 amino acids. CDR3: CASSLGLAGGYNEQFF. CDR3 DNA: TGTGCCAGCAGCTTAGGACTAGCGGGAGGCTACAATGAGCAGTTCTTC.

CDR3 region: CASSQDFGETQYF. The CDR3 DNA is TGTGCCAGCAGCCAGGACTTCGGGGAGACCCAGTACTTC. The V call is TRBV5-6, the J call TRBJ2-5, with a possible D match to TRBD2 (5 bases). V lost 4 bases and J lost 5, with 12 bases in between. The CDR3 has 13 amino acids. From germline, CDR1 is SGHDT and CDR2 YYEEEE.

The chain links TRBV27 to TRBJ1-5; the D is unclear. The CDR3 totals 10 residues. In germline, CDR1 is MNHEY, CDR2 SMNVEV (reference sequence). V was cut by 10 bases and J by 6 bases, with 7 bases left in between. DNA of the CDR3: TGTGCCACCCCCGGTCAGCCCCAGCATTTT. Translated, it gives CATPGQPQHF.

This clone was counted once. The chain links TRBV3-1 (or the pseudogene TRBV3-2) to TRBJ1-4; tentatively, D is TRBD1 (6 bases). Germline V CDR1 and CDR2: LGHDT, YNNKEL (reference sequence). V dropped 2 bases and J dropped 3 bases, with 10 bases sitting between them. The CDR3 is 15 residues long. The CDR3 DNA follows: TGTGCCAGCAGCCAAAACAGGGTGGCTAATGAAAAACTGTTTTTT. It yields the protein CASSQNRVANEKLFF.

This chain links TRBV21-1 with TRBJ1-4; the table's D call, TRBD1, has no DNA check behind it. TRBV21-1 is assigned pseudogene status. The CDR3 is 20 residues long. CDR3 protein: CASSKTEGARGAPTNEKLFF. For the CDR3, the DNA is TGTGCCAGCAGCAAAACGGAAGGGGCCAGGGGAGCTCCAACTAATGAAAAACTGTTTTTT.

This sequence joins TRBV5-1 and TRBJ1-4; TRBD1 is a possible D gene (6 bases). This CDR3 comprises 14 residues. V was trimmed by 1 base and J by 8 bases, leaving 12 bases between them. The germline V gene encodes CDR1 SGHRS and CDR2 YFSETQ. CDR3 residues: CASSLRRGDEKLFF. As DNA, the CDR3 is TGCGCCAGCAGCTTGCGCAGGGGAGACGAAAAACTGTTTTTT.

CDR3 protein: CASSFVEGAGTDTQYF. CDR3 bases: TGCGCCAGCAGCTTCGTGGAAGGAGCTGGGACAGATACGCAGTATTTT. This sequence joins TRBV5-1 and TRBJ2-3; D call uncertain. Germline assignment: CDR1 SGHRS and CDR2 YFSETQ. With 2 bases removed from V and 3 bases from J, the gap between germline ends came to 16 bases. The CDR3 loop spans 16 amino acids.

V gene TRBV29-1 combines with J gene TRBJ1-1, with a possible D match to TRBD1 (5 bases). Looked up from germline, CDR1 is SQVTM and CDR2 is ANQGSEA. The CDR3 spans 12 residues. The V gene lost 7 bases and the J gene lost 2 bases, with 11 bases spanning the gap. The CDR3 DNA reads as TGCAGCGGTCTAACAGGCAACACTGAAGCTTTCTTT. It translates to CSGLTGNTEAFF. The full variable domain, its missing parts supplied by reference TRBV29-1 and TRBJ1-1, is SAVISQKPSRDICQRGTSLTIQCQVDSQVTMMFWYRQQPGQSLTLIATANQGSEATYESGFVIDKFPISRPNLTFSTLTVSNMSPEDSSIYLCSGLTGNTEAFFGQGTRLTVV.

This chain joins TRBV7-9 and TRBJ2-1; TRBD1 matches 9 bases. This CDR3 comprises 15 residues. The V gene's germline CDR1 is SEHNR and CDR2 FQNEAQ (reference sequence). Germline trimming cut 8 bases from V and 6 bases from J; bases unmatched to any gene: 11. CDR3 DNA: TGTGCCAGCGGATTTACCGGGACAGGGCCCAATGAGCAGTTCTTC. Its translation: CASGFTGTGPNEQFF.

Of note for this clone: Other DNA sequences of this sample code for an identical CDR3. The rearrangement joins TRBV30 to TRBJ1-2, with D possibly being TRBD1 (6 bases). V lost 1 base and J 5 bases, leaving 11 bases between the germline ends. Germline CDR1 GTSNPN, CDR2 SVGIG (reference sequence). The CDR3 loop spans 13 amino acids. This CDR3 is CAWSAGQIYGYTF. CDR3 coding DNA: TGTGCCTGGAGTGCAGGACAGATATATGGCTACACCTTC. The full variable domain, in which reference TRBV30 and TRBJ1-2 provide the parts outside the CDR3, is SQTIHQWPATLVQPVGSPLSLECTVEGTSNPNLYWYRQAAGRGLQLLFYSVGIGQISSEVPQNLSASRPQDRQFILSSKKLLLSDSGFYLCAWSAGQIYGYTFGSGTRLTVV.

This clone was seen a handful of times. The genes are TRBV4-2 and TRBJ1-2; D possibly corresponds to TRBD1 (6 bases). The CDR3 extends over 17 amino acids. Trimming cost V 1 base and J 2 bases, with 17 bases left between them. Germline CDR1 reads LGHNA; CDR2 reads YNFKEQ. As DNA, the CDR3 is TGTGCCAGCAGCCAAGGATATAAAGGACAGCAAAACTATGGCTACACCTTC. Its translation: CASSQGYKGQQNYGYTF.

The chain links TRBV25-1 to TRBJ1-3, with D perhaps TRBD1 (6 bases). V was trimmed by 1 base and J by 4 bases, leaving 17 bases between them. Per germline, CDR1 MGHDK and CDR2 SYGVNS. The CDR3 loop spans 17 amino acids. CDR3 sequence: CASSELGVGGLGNTIYF. For the CDR3, the DNA is TGTGCCAGCAGTGAATTGGGGGTCGGGGGGCTCGGAAACACCATATATTTT.

This sequence joins TRBV27 and TRBJ2-6, with a possible D match to TRBD1 (5 bases). The V gene lost 6 bases and the J gene lost 4 bases, with 13 bases spanning the gap. CDR1 and CDR2 (germline): MNHEY, SMNVEV (reference sequence). The CDR3 contains 15 residues. CDR3: CASRQGSVGANVLTF. The CDR3 DNA is TGTGCCAGCAGGCAGGGCTCGGTCGGGGCCAACGTCCTGACTTTC.

The rearrangement links TRBV30 to TRBJ2-7; D gene uncertain. The CDR3 length is 13 residues. Germline V CDR1 and CDR2: GTSNPN, SVGIG (reference sequence). V dropped 2 bases and J dropped 0 bases, with 8 bases sitting between them. As DNA, the CDR3 is TGTGCCTGGAGTCAGATCAGCTCCTACGAGCAGTACTTC. This codes for CAWSQISSYEQYF.

V gene TRBV7-9 combines with J gene TRBJ1-2, with 11 nucleotides matching TRBD1. This CDR3 has 15 residues. With V trimmed by 5 bases and J by 3 bases, 5 bases remained unmatched. Germline lookup yields CDR1 SEHNR and CDR2 FQNEAQ (reference sequence). CDR3 protein: CASSPWDRGDYGYTF. The CDR3 region has the DNA TGTGCCAGCAGCCCCTGGGACAGGGGGGACTATGGCTACACCTTC.

This chain links TRBV6-6 with TRBJ1-2; 8 bases are a match to TRBD1. Unmatched junction bases numbered 7, after V lost 7 bases and J lost 6 bases. In germline, CDR1 is MNHNY, CDR2 SVGAGI (reference sequence). The CDR3 extends over 13 amino acids. In DNA, the CDR3 is TGTGCCAGCACCCAGGACAGGGACCATGGCTACACCTTC. This encodes CASTQDRDHGYTF.